This passage covers 12 T cell receptor beta chains from one sample sequenced in a study of blood T cell repertoires in COVID-19. This table comes from immunoSEQ multiplex PCR, and its TCRdb copy is limited to in-frame clones, with some not included. Of around 500,000 clones listed, 70% to 90% are singletons. The sample comprised PBMCs or T cells enriched from blood (not recorded which). The receptors were gathered from a woman between 40 and 55 years old who had recovered from COVID-19.

Comments on this clone: Additional DNA sequences in this sample encode the identical CDR3. The rearrangement links TRBV29-1 to TRBJ2-7, with D perhaps matching TRBD2 (5 bases). Germline CDR1 SQVTM, CDR2 ANQGSEA. The CDR3 has 13 residues. V was shortened by 3 bases and J by 0 bases, with 9 bases between the two germline ends. The CDR3 spells CSVDSGGSYEQYF. DNA for the CDR3: TGCAGCGTTGACTCCGGAGGCTCCTACGAGCAGTACTTC.

The rearrangement uses TRBV3-1 (or the pseudogene TRBV3-2) and TRBJ1-1; D is uncertain. Trimming stripped 6 bases from V and 5 bases from J, with 16 bases between. CDR1 and CDR2 (germline): LGHDT, YNNKEL (reference sequence). This CDR3 comprises 14 residues. The CDR3 protein is CASSQYREETEAFF. Here the CDR3 DNA reads TGTGCCAGCAGTCAATATCGAGAGGAGACTGAAGCTTTCTTT.

This clone has just a few counts. V gene TRBV7-2 combines with J gene TRBJ1-1, with a weak D call TRBD1 (6 bases). V lost 1 base to trimming and J lost 4 bases, with 7 bases between them. The CDR3 sequence is 13 residues long. Germline V gives CDR1 SGHTA, CDR2 FQGNSA. CDR3 residues: CASSLEQGTEAFF. CDR3 DNA: TGTGCCAGCAGCTTAGAACAGGGCACTGAAGCTTTCTTT. Filled out from reference TRBV7-2 and TRBJ1-1, the complete variable domain reads GAGVSQSPSNKVTEKGKDVELRCDPISGHTALYWYRQSLGQGLEFLIYFQGNSAPDKSGLPSDRFSAERTGGSVSTLTIQRTQQEDSAVYLCASSLEQGTEAFFGQGTRLTVV.

This chain joins TRBV7-6 and TRBJ1-2; 8 nucleotides agree with TRBD1. Looked up from germline, CDR1 is SGHVS and CDR2 is FNYEAQ. The ends lost 1 base at V and 8 bases at J; junction bases unmatched: 12. This CDR3 spans 16 amino acids. The CDR3 nucleotides read TGTGCCAGCAGCTTAGGGGGACAGGCCATCCCGGGGGGCTACACCTTC. This sequence encodes CASSLGGQAIPGGYTF.

J is TRBJ2-1 and V is TRBV13; TRBD2 matches 10 bases. Germline CDR1 PRHDT, CDR2 FYEKMQ (reference sequence). V trimming: 0 bases; J trimming: 10 bases; junction bases outside the gene matches: 9. This CDR3 has 16 amino acids. The CDR3 here is CASSLGGLAVPGEQFF. The CDR3 DNA sequence: TGTGCCAGCAGCTTAGGAGGACTAGCGGTACCTGGGGAGCAGTTCTTC.

The table lists this clone with a count of one. Germline is not matched at one junction end, which may reflect a read error. The chain employs TRBV18 and TRBJ2-3, with 7 bases aligning to TRBD2. CDR3 length: 14 amino acids. The germline V gene has CDR1 KGHSH and CDR2 LQKENI. CDR3 loop: CATSMAGEEDTQYF. The CDR3 DNA is TGTGCCACCTCAATGGCGGGAGAAGAAGATACGCAGTATTTT.

The V gene is TRBV11-3, the J gene TRBJ1-1, with D possibly TRBD1 on 6 matching bases. This CDR3 is 16 amino acids long. V was trimmed by 6 bases and J by 1 base, leaving 18 bases between them. Germline V lookup: CDR1 SGHNT, CDR2 YENEEA. This chain's CDR3 is CASSPLLGGANTEAFF. In DNA form, the CDR3 reads TGTGCCAGCAGTCCGCTGCTAGGGGGGGCGAACACTGAAGCTTTCTTT.

This sequence joins TRBV10-3 and TRBJ1-5, with a possible D match to TRBD1 (6 bases). The V and J ends lost 7 bases and 6 bases respectively, with 13 bases between them. CDR3 length: 13 residues. Per the germline V gene, CDR1 is ENHRY and CDR2 is SYGVKD. This CDR3 reads CAITNDRSQPQHF. In DNA form, the CDR3 reads TGTGCCATCACCAATGACAGGAGTCAGCCCCAGCATTTT.

The rearrangement joins TRBV2 to TRBJ2-5, with D perhaps matching TRBD1 (6 bases). The germline V and J ends were trimmed by 5 bases and 7 bases, with 14 bases remaining between them. The CDR3 is 13 residues long. Germline assignment: CDR1 SNHLY and CDR2 FYNNEI. The CDR3 coding sequence is TGTGCCAGCAGTATCCGGGACATCGGGACCCAGTACTTC. It translates to CASSIRDIGTQYF.

The J gene is TRBJ2-1, the V gene TRBV5-8; tentative D call: TRBD2 (6 bases). V was clipped by 5 bases and J by 2 bases, with 17 bases between them. The germline CDR1 and CDR2 sequences are SGHTS and YDEGEE. The length of the CDR3 is 16 residues. The DNA for the CDR3 is TGTGCCAGCAGGCCCGGGGGTCTAGCGACCTACAATGAGCAGTTCTTC. Translated: CASRPGGLATYNEQFF. Looking up the rest from reference TRBV5-8 and TRBJ2-1 gives the full variable domain: EAGVTQSPTHLIKTRGQQATLRCSPISGHTSVYWYQQALGLGLQFLLWYDEGEERNRGNFPPRFSGRQFPNYSSELNVNALELEDSALYLCASRPGGLATYNEQFFGPGTRLTVL.

V usage is TRBV4-1 and J usage is TRBJ2-7; D unclear. This CDR3 region has 14 residues. Trimming removed 4 bases at V and 3 bases at J, with 13 bases between. The germline CDR1 and CDR2 sequences are MGHRA and YSYEKL. DNA of the CDR3: TGCGCCAGCAGCCCCCGCCCACAAAGCTACGAGCAGTACTTC. Translating gives CASSPRPQSYEQYF.

This clone appeared once. This rearrangement joins TRBV15 to TRBJ2-7; TRBD2 agrees at 9 bases. V shed 0 bases, J shed 6 bases, and the junction held 12 bases outside the gene matches. Germline V gives CDR1 LNHNV, CDR2 YYDKDF (reference sequence). This CDR3 has 17 amino acids. CDR3 region: CATSRDGLAGNVREQYF. Written as DNA, the CDR3 is TGTGCCACCAGCAGAGATGGGCTAGCGGGAAATGTTCGCGAGCAGTACTTC.